A selection of T cell receptor beta chains follows, all from one sample in a study of cytomegalovirus exposure and HLA in healthy donors. The method was immunoSEQ multiplex PCR; TCRdb's version includes in-frame clones alone and lacks a portion of them. The data show 150,000 to 200,000 clones, roughly 82% seen once. The sequenced sample consisted of PBMCs. These receptors were obtained from a man between 18 and 29 years old in good health and CMV-seropositive. CDR3s include the opening cysteine and the closing phenylalanine or tryptophan. Each record gives: J gene, V gene, D gene, clone size, CDR3 DNA, CDR3 protein. The D gene is left open where the match is weak. Clone size is given for some rows only: seen once, a few or many times, or a class if the clone is expanded.

TRBJ2-1,TRBV18,TRBD2,.,TGTGCCAGCTCACCACCAACTAGCGGGAGGGGGGGGCCCTACAATGAGCAGTTCTTC,CASSPPTSGRGGPYNEQFF
TRBJ2-1,TRBV18,TRBD2,.,TGTGCCAGCTCACCGCTTAGCGGGATCTCCTACAATGAGCAGTTCTTC,CASSPLSGISYNEQFF
TRBJ1-2,TRBV30,TRBD1,.,TGTGCCTTCTCGGGGACAGGGTACGGCTACACCTTC,CAFSGTGYGYTF
TRBJ2-1,TRBV20-1,.,.,TGCAGTGCTAGAGAGGATGGCGGGCAGTTCTTC,CSAREDGGQFF
TRBJ1-2,TRBV15,.,.,TGTGCCACCAGCAGGGGGGCGGTTGAGAATGGCTACACCTTC,CATSRGAVENGYTF
TRBJ2-1,TRBV13,TRBD2,.,TGTGCCAGCAGCTTTGCCGGGACTAGCGGGAGTTATGAGCAGTTCTTC,CASSFAGTSGSYEQFF
TRBJ2-5,TRBV7-9,.,few,TGTGCCAGCAGCCCCCGGGACACGGTGCTGACCCAGTACTTC,CASSPRDTVLTQYF
TRBJ1-2,TRBV19,TRBD1,.,TGTGCCAGTAGTATATACCAGGGGGCTACTGGCTACACCTTC,CASSIYQGATGYTF
TRBJ1-1,TRBV6-6,TRBD1,once,TGTGCCAGCAGTGAGGACAGGGGGCGACCTGAAGCTTTCTTT,CASSEDRGRPEAFF
TRBJ2-7,TRBV6-1,TRBD1,.,TGTGCCAGCAGTGCAACCGGGACAGCCTACGAGCAGTACTTC,CASSATGTAYEQYF
TRBJ2-2,TRBV6-5,.,.,TGTGCCAGCAGGGAGGGTACGAACACCGGGGAGCTGTTTTTT,CASREGTNTGELFF
TRBJ2-7,TRBV5-4,.,.,TGTGCCAGCAGCTTGTTCTCCGAGCAGTACTTC,CASSLFSEQYF
TRBJ2-7,TRBV4-2,TRBD1,.,TGTGCCAGCAGCCAGGATAGGGGACAGGGGTATTACGAGCAGTACTTC,CASSQDRGQGYYEQYF